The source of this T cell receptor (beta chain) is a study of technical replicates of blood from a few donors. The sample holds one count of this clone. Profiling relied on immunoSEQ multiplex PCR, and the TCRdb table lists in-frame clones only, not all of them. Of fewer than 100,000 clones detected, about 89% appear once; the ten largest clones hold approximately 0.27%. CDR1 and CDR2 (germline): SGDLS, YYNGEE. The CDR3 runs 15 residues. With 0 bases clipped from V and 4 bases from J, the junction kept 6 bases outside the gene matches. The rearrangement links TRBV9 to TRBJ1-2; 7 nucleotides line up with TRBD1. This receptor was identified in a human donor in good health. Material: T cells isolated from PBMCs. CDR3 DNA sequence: TGTGCCAGCAGCGTAGAGACAGGGCGGACCTATGGCTACACCTTC. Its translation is CASSVETGRTYGYTF.